This TCR beta chain was identified during a study of cytomegalovirus exposure and HLA in healthy donors. Findings and limits, study-wide: TCR beta sequences numbering around 15,000 were associated with HLA alleles at 0.05 false discovery rate in a later analysis. Near-uniform donor sequencing depth was presumed by presence/absence analyses.

With V trimmed by 4 bases and J by 3 bases, 2 bases remained unmatched. In germline, CDR1 is SGHRS, CDR2 YFSETQ. The CDR3 spans 14 residues. Healthy donors of bone marrow made up the group. This clone was recorded a few times. Antigen: not known. The PCR ran on 60 Vbeta and 13 Jbeta primers. The method was immunoSEQ multiplex PCR; TCRdb's version includes in-frame clones alone and lacks a portion of them. In the table there are 100,000 to 150,000 clones, roughly 8.3% of which are singletons. The chain has TRBV5-1 and TRBJ1-1; 11 bases are a match to TRBD1. The TCR originated in a man aged 40-50 years in good health and CMV-seronegative. Sequencing was carried out using PBMCs. In nucleotides, the CDR3 is TGCGCCAGCAGCGGGACAGGGGGTGACACTGAAGCTTTCTTT. Amino acids: CASSGTGGDTEAFF.